This TCR beta chain appears in the sequencing data of a study of T-cell memory formation after mild COVID-19 (dated by TCRdb to the early 2020s). About the investigation overall: TCR sequence clusters from the two donors were found to be largely donor specific. The cohort was made up of two young adult volunteers, one female and one male, who were previously healthy. In a couple of donors, T-cell clones that expanded and contracted after mild COVID-19 were tracked by sequencing TCRalpha and TCRbeta repertoires over time.

CDR1 SGHKS and CDR2 YYEKEE are derived from the germline V gene (reference sequence). Including cysteine and phenylalanine, the CDR3 has 14 amino acids. The retained sequence is limited to the CDR3, 42 bases, with the frame set at the first base. V ends up 7 bases short and J 4 bases short, with an unmatched junction base count of 8. The paper as a whole reports these results and caveats: The second-wave clones that peaked on day 37 were not confirmed to be SARS-CoV-2 specific. Balanced CD4/CD8 phenotypes were observed for clones contracting from day 15 to 85, whereas a bias towards CD4+ was observed for a second wave of clones expanding from day 15 to 37. Contracting CD4+ clones were found mainly in CM and EM memory subsets, while CD8+ clones were enriched in EMRA. Only a couple of mild cases were covered by the study, and larger cohorts that include severe cases with pre-infection samples were considered necessary. Some responding clones were detected in pre-infection memory, which suggested that pre-existing cross-reactive memory T cells had joined the SARS-CoV-2 response.

These reads were obtained on an Illumina NovaSeq 6000. Using 5'RACE with constant-segment primers, TCRalpha and TCRbeta cDNA libraries were constructed, with sample barcodes and unique molecular identifiers added in the process. RNA was extracted from every sample with Trizol reagent. Libraries were amplified in two PCR steps, with a second sample barcode and Illumina TruSeq adapters added in the second step. The libraries were sequenced on an Illumina NovaSeq using 2 x 150 bp paired-end reads. On the authors' methods: Demultiplexing of reads and collapsing into UMI-guided consensus sequences were performed with migec v1.2.7. Using mixcr v2.1.11, the UMI consensuses were aligned to TRA and TRB V and J templates and assembled into clonotypes. Expanded or contracted clonotypes were those called significant by both edgeR and NoisET, with noise models trained on biological replicates. For edgeR calls, the cutoffs were a false discovery rate-adjusted p below 0.01 and a log2 fold-change threshold of 1. As an exploratory analysis of dynamics, max-normalized trajectories of the 1000 most abundant clonotypes were examined by PCA with hierarchical clustering. The CD4 or CD8 phenotype of responding clones was assigned using the separately sequenced CD4+ and CD8+ repertoires. Clones were called with MiXCR by TCRdb after fastp trimmed the public reads at Q25, and only in-frame beta chains were retained. Each CDR3 protein appears once, grouped with its most common genes and DNA. The V and J calls were not made by the authors but by TCRdb's processing. This sample comprises 550,000 to 700,000 distinct CDR3 sequences, around 17% of them detected only once. The ten largest clones add up to more than 10% of the sample.

Ficoll-Paque density gradient centrifugation was used to isolate PBMCs. This clonotype was picked up a small number of times. The clone's antigen remains unknown. There are no base qualities to consult, and no much larger clone falls within one base. The sequence derives from an adult woman who had mild COVID-19 (a few samples of this study predate the infection). The sample titles of this study are shuffled in the database, so cell type and time point are left out; the donor was told from shared clones. What was sequenced was PBMCs or a T cell subset sorted from them (not recorded which). The V and J genes are TRBV5-5 and TRBJ1-2; 9 bases in between match TRBD1. The CDR3 protein is CASYTGTGIYGYTF. The DNA is TGTGCCAGCTACACCGGGACAGGGATCTATGGCTACACCTTC.